This T cell receptor (beta chain) stems from a study of OX40 agonist ivuxolimab in advanced cancers. Study-level information: Earlier anti-PD-1, anti-PD-L1 or anti-CTLA-4 therapy was permitted; roughly 42% had received some. Study results and caveats: Doses of 0.1 to 3.0 mg/kg were accompanied by clonal expansion of CD4+ and CD8+ blood T cells by week 6.

Germline lookup yields CDR1 MNHEY and CDR2 SMNVEV (reference sequence). V was shortened by 7 bases and J by 7 bases, with 23 bases between the two germline ends. The CDR3 sequence is 15 residues long. Notes on this clone: Its antigen remains unidentified.

Generated by immunoSEQ multiplex PCR, the TCRdb table keeps only in-frame clones and is missing some. Counted here are under 100,000 clones, roughly 89% occurring once; the ten biggest clones make up approximately 0.35%. It was autoimmune disease history or systemic immunosuppression that excluded patients. Collection of blood occurred at baseline, at cycle 4 day 1, and at cycle 7 day 1. The receptor comes from an adult with an advanced solid tumor such as melanoma, head and neck, liver or kidney cancer. The sequences come from CD4+ or CD8+ T cells sorted from blood, collected in a trial of the OX40 agonist ivuxolimab. V and J are TRBV27 and TRBJ2-7; either TRBD1 or TRBD2 may fit D (5 bases each). This CDR3 is CASKAGTEPYREQYF. CDR3 DNA: TGTGCCAGCAAAGCCGGGACCGAGCCTTATCGGGAGCAGTACTTC.